These T cell receptor beta chains were read from a single sample in a study of human thymus T cells. Method: immunoSEQ multiplex PCR; TCRdb's copy keeps in-frame clones and lacks some. Of tens of thousands of clones in the sample, 94% were seen once. Sequencing was done on a sample of blood. All receptors come from a boy under two years old with a congenital heart defect but otherwise immunologically healthy. CDR3s leave out the opening cysteine and the closing phenylalanine or tryptophan.

TRBJ2-7 | TRBV11-1 | ASSLVGTSGWLPYEQY
TRBJ2-3 | TRBV28 | ASSRASSLAVTDTQY
TRBJ2-7 | TRBV11-2 | ASSRYWGEGLGEQY
TRBJ2-3 | TRBV5-1 | ASSLELAVRDTQY
TRBJ2-7 | TRBV5-1 | ASSSRGGYEQY
TRBJ2-2 | TRBV13 | ASSSFPVVRTGELF
TRBJ2-3 | TRBV6-1 | ASSERGRTDTQY
TRBJ1-2 | TRBV7-8 | ASSLATGAGGYT
TRBJ2-5 | TRBV29-1 | SVEQETQY
TRBJ2-2 | TRBV7-6 | ASSFGGGTGELF
TRBJ2-7 | TRBV18 | ASSPRGTGFYEQY
TRBJ2-7 | TRBV28 | ASSRQAPYEQY
TRBJ1-2 | TRBV9 | ASRERQEGGYT
TRBJ2-1 | TRBV4-2 | ASSQDSGGTAFSNEQF
TRBJ2-3 | TRBV28 | ASSLRTSRADTQY
TRBJ1-5 | TRBV18 | ASSPDRYSNQPQH
TRBJ2-2 | TRBV5-6 | ASSLVGAGELF
TRBJ2-1 | TRBV29-1 | SGVTGTEQF
TRBJ2-1 | TRBV11-2 | ASSGGLADYNEQF
TRBJ2-5 | TRBV19 | ASNANEGGLRTQY
TRBJ2-2 | TRBV27 | ASSYSGRDGGELF
TRBJ1-6 | TRBV7-6 | ASSWDRNSPLH
TRBJ2-5 | TRBV7-9 | ASSEGRDSPNQETQY
TRBJ1-1 | TRBV5-1 | ASSRGQVMNTEAF
TRBJ1-6 | TRBV2 | ASSDSGRLNSPLH
TRBJ2-1 | TRBV4-1 | ASSHSGGAHEQF
TRBJ1-2 | TRBV18 | ASSTGIIYGYT
TRBJ2-7 | TRBV11-3 | ASSLAGTRRWYEQY
TRBJ2-5 | TRBV5-8 | ASSSGGQETQY
TRBJ2-7 | TRBV11-2 | ASSPSAGSYEQY
TRBJ1-2 | TRBV10-3 | AISQGANYGYT
TRBJ2-5 | TRBV5-1 | ASSPGGPKETQY
TRBJ1-2 | TRBV9 | ASSVDRNYGYT
TRBJ1-4 | TRBV5-1 | ASSLEGGAGEKLF
TRBJ2-7 | TRBV4-2 | ASSQEYAGGVYEQY
TRBJ1-2 | TRBV2 | ASSAGVDYGYT
TRBJ1-2 | TRBV2 | ASSGLPGGAGGYT
TRBJ2-5 | TRBV6-1 | ASSETTPSSRETQY
TRBJ1-2 | TRBV5-6 | ASSLGRAHGYT
TRBJ2-1 | TRBV6-5 | ASSHTGAYNEQF
TRBJ2-5 | TRBV5-1 | ASSLGSGSKETQY
TRBJ2-3 | TRBV5-4 | AIQPRKNSTDTQY
TRBJ2-5 | TRBV6-5 | ASSNDRGETQY
TRBJ2-4 | TRBV11-2 | ASSSGSKNIQY
TRBJ2-2 | TRBV19 | ASSVDRAGELF
TRBJ1-1 | TRBV7-6 | ASSQGQGAIEAF
TRBJ2-5 | TRBV7-2 | ASSWGRQETQY
TRBJ2-7 | TRBV27 | ASSLGQTYEQY
TRBJ2-3 | TRBV5-1 | ASSSTILQGRTDTQY
TRBJ1-5 | TRBV4-3 | ASSQDHSRYNQPQH
TRBJ2-7 | TRBV28 | ASSLWDSYEQY
TRBJ2-7 | TRBV27 | ASSYRGYEQY
TRBJ2-2 | TRBV7-2 | ASSPNLAVNTGELF
TRBJ2-1 | TRBV4-2 | ASSQDLILAGSYNEQF
TRBJ1-3 | TRBV5-6 | ASSLQGGNTIY
TRBJ1-2 | TRBV5-6 | ASSLATSGADGYT
TRBJ1-3 | TRBV14 | ASSQVIFDTIY
TRBJ2-2 | TRBV4-2 | ASSQERGMGGELF
TRBJ1-2 | TRBV5-1 | ASSAQGYGYT